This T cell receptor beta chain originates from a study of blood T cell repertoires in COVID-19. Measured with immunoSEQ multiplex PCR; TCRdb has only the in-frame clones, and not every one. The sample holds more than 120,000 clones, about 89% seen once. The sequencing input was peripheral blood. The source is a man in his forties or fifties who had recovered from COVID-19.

CDR3 DNA: TGTGCCAGCAGAGATAGGGGAAATATCCAAGAGACCCAGTACTTC. Its protein is CASRDRGNIQETQYF. J is TRBJ2-5 and V is TRBV6-5; D is possibly TRBD1 (5 bases). This CDR3 region has 15 residues. With 6 bases removed from V and 1 base from J, the gap between germline ends came to 15 bases. Germline CDR1 MNHEY, CDR2 SVGAGI.